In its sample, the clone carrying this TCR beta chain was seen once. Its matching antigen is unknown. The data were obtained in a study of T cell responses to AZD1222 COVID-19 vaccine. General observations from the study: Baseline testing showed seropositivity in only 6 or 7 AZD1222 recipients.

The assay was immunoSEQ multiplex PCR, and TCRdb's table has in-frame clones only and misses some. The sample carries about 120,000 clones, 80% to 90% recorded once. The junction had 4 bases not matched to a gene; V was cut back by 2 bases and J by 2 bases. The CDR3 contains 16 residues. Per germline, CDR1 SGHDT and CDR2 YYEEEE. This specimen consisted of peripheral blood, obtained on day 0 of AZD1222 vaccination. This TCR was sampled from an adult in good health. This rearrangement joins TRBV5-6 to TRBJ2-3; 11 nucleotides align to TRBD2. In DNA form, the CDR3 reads TGTGCCAGCAGCTTACCGGGACTAGCGGACACAGATACGCAGTATTTT. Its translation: CASSLPGLADTDTQYF.